These 14 T cell receptor beta chains came from one sample sequenced in a study of post-analysis software for immune sequencing data. What these receptors recognize is not known. Regarding the study as a whole: About 5 TRBV segments, including TRBV5-6, TRBV5-1 and TRBV20-1, were more frequent in patients than controls.

Incorporated into the TCR beta cDNA libraries were unique molecular identifiers, which served to reduce PCR and sequencing biases. TCRdb called the PCR reads again in MiXCR, with one record for every CDR3 protein. Of fewer than 850,000 distinct CDR3 sequences listed, just under 30% are singletons. Sample: blood. These receptors all come from a girl between 5 and 17 years old with multiple sclerosis.

This chain connects TRBV7-2 to TRBJ2-1; D is ambiguous. With 3 bases removed from V and 5 bases from J, the gap between germline ends came to 14 bases. The V gene's germline CDR1 is SGHTA and CDR2 FQGNSA. This CDR3 comprises 15 residues. CDR3: CASSLPLRGNNEQFF. In DNA form, the CDR3 reads TGTGCCAGCAGCTTGCCCCTTCGCGGAAACAATGAGCAGTTCTTC.

This clonotype was counted a few times. The rearrangement uses TRBV20-1 and TRBJ1-6, with TRBD1 as a possible D gene (5 bases). CDR1 DFQATT and CDR2 SNEGSKA come from the germline V gene (reference sequence). This CDR3 is built from 15 residues. The V end was cut by 4 bases, the J end by 8 bases, with 18 bases between. The DNA for the CDR3 is TGCAGTGCTAACATAAGGGACGCGGGTCATTCACCCCTCCACTTT. Translation: CSANIRDAGHSPLHF.

To note about this clonotype: An end of the junction does not agree with germline; a read error may underlie this. This sequence joins TRBV9 and TRBJ1-1; D may be TRBD1 (5 bases). This CDR3 comprises 14 residues. CDR1 SGDLS and CDR2 YYNGEE come from the germline V gene. In DNA, the CDR3 is TGTGCCAGCAGCGCTTACCAGGGTAACAATGAAGCTTTCTTT. Residues: CASSAYQGNNEAFF.

In DNA, the CDR3 is TGTGCCAGCAGCTTAGATCGTGCGCAGAACTACGAGCAGTTCTTC. As protein: CASSLDRAQNYEQFF. V is TRBV11-2 and J is TRBJ2-1, with no clear D. Germline CDR1 and CDR2: SGHAT and FQNNGV. The CDR3 consists of 15 residues. Trimming stripped 0 bases from V and 10 bases from J, with 16 bases between.

V and J are TRBV4-1 and TRBJ2-6; D may match TRBD1 or TRBD2 (5 bases each). Trimming removed 4 bases at V and 3 bases at J, with 10 bases between. Germline CDR1 MGHRA, CDR2 YSYEKL. The length of the CDR3 is 15 residues. CDR3 sequence (DNA): TGCGCCAGCAGCCCTGGGGACCTTGGGGCCAACGTCCTGACTTTC. Its translation: CASSPGDLGANVLTF.

This chain joins TRBV12-3 or TRBV12-4 and TRBJ1-2; tentatively, D is TRBD1 (5 bases). Trimming pared 5 bases from V and 8 bases from J, leaving 15 bases between. The CDR3 covers 13 residues. In nucleotides, the CDR3 is TGTGCCAGCAGTCCTCACAGGTTAGAGGGCTACACCTTC. As protein: CASSPHRLEGYTF.

The rearrangement joins TRBV12-3 or TRBV12-4 to TRBJ2-1; D call uncertain. The CDR3 spans 12 residues. Trimming took 1 base from V and 7 from J, leaving 5 bases between them. The CDR3 loop reads CASSLVENEQFF. The CDR3 DNA reads TGTGCCAGCAGTTTAGTCGAAAATGAGCAGTTCTTC.

This clonotype was recorded once. This chain connects TRBV28 to TRBJ2-7; D unresolved. Deletions cut 1 base from V and 3 bases from J, with 13 bases between. The germline CDR1 and CDR2 sequences are MDHEN and SYDVKM. The CDR3 covers 15 residues. CDR3 in amino acids: CASSLLGRVGYEQYF. The CDR3 region has the DNA TGTGCCAGCAGTTTATTGGGTAGGGTTGGCTACGAGCAGTACTTC.

V gene TRBV20-1 combines with J gene TRBJ2-1; D might be TRBD1 (5 bases). The CDR3 has 10 residues. The germline CDR1 and CDR2 sequences are DFQATT and SNEGSKA (reference sequence). V gave up 6 bases and J gave up 7 bases, with 7 bases separating them. CDR3 nucleotide sequence: TGCAGTGCGAAGGGGAATGAGCAGTTCTTC. It is translated as CSAKGNEQFF.

This sequence joins TRBV20-1 and TRBJ2-3; 12 positions match TRBD2. This CDR3 is built from 15 residues. Trimming removed 6 bases from V and 3 bases from J; junction bases left unmatched: 7. Looked up from germline, CDR1 is DFQATT and CDR2 is SNEGSKA (reference sequence). The CDR3 DNA follows: TGCAGTGCGCAACTAGCGGGAGGAGGGACAGATACGCAGTATTTT. Translation gives CSAQLAGGGTDTQYF.

J is TRBJ2-1 and V is TRBV3-1; D assignment may be TRBD1 or TRBD2 (5 bases each). The germline CDR1 and CDR2 sequences are LGHDT and YNNKEL (reference sequence). V was pared by 1 base and J by 8 bases, with 15 bases between. The CDR3 consists of 15 residues. The CDR3 nucleotides are TGTGCCAGCAGCCAAGGGGGCCCAAGGGGAGATGAGCAGTTCTTC. Protein product: CASSQGGPRGDEQFF.

This clonotype was counted between two and nine times. The chain has TRBV5-1 and TRBJ1-1; TRBD1 matches 8 bases. CDR3 size: 15 residues. The V gene end was trimmed by 4 bases and the J gene end by 1 base; junction bases not matched to a gene: 6. Germline values: CDR1 SGHRS, CDR2 YFSETQ. In DNA form, the CDR3 reads TGCGCCAGCAGCCTCCCCGGACAGGGGAACACTGAAGCTTTCTTT. It specifies CASSLPGQGNTEAFF.

The V and J genes are TRBV6-2 or TRBV6-3 and TRBJ2-6, with D tentatively TRBD1 (6 bases). Germline CDR1 and CDR2: MNHEY and SVGEGT. V was shortened by 6 bases and J by 2 bases, with 14 bases between the two germline ends. The CDR3 runs 16 residues. The CDR3 region has the DNA TGTGCCAGCAGCCGGGCCGACAGGACTGGGGCCAACGTCCTGACTTTC. Its protein is CASSRADRTGANVLTF.

This clonotype was observed a few times. The chain combines TRBV29-1 with TRBJ1-4; D unclear. The CDR3 length is 12 residues. Trimming left V 3 bases short and J 6 bases short, with 8 bases between. Germline CDR1 is SQVTM and CDR2 is ANQGSEA. The chain's CDR3 is CSVEYPHEKLFF. In DNA, the CDR3 is TGCAGCGTTGAGTACCCTCATGAAAAACTGTTTTTT.